This TCR beta chain was identified in a study of blood T cell repertoires in COVID-19. Study context: Researchers got acute and convalescent COVID-19 samples from the United States, Italy and Spain.

Generated by immunoSEQ multiplex PCR, the TCRdb table keeps only in-frame clones and is missing some. In the table there are 200,000 or so clones, around 85% of which are singletons. Sequencing was performed on peripheral blood. The receptor's source is a human donor in a cohort sampled during active COVID-19.

This CDR3 is CASSEPGTLSYEQYF. As DNA, the CDR3 is TGTGCCAGCAGTGAACCCGGGACTCTCTCCTACGAGCAGTACTTC. The rearrangement uses TRBV2 and TRBJ2-7; D perhaps matches TRBD2 (6 bases). This CDR3 is built from 15 residues. The V end was cut by 2 bases, the J end by 0 bases, with 11 bases between. Germline lookup yields CDR1 SNHLY and CDR2 FYNNEI.